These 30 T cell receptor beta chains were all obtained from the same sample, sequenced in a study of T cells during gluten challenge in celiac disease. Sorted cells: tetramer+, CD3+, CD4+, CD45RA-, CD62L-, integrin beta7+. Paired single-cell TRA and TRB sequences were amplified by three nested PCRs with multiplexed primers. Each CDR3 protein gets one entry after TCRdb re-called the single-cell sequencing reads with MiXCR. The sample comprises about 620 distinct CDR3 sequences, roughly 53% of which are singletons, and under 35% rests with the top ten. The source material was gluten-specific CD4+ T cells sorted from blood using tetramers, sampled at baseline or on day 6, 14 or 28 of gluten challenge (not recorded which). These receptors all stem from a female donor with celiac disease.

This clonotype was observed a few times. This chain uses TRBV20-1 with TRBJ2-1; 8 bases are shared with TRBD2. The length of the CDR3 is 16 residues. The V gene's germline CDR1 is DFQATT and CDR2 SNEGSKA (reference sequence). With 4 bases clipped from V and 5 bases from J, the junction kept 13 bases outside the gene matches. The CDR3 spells CSAKGPWTSLNNEQFF. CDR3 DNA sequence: TGCAGTGCTAAGGGACCCTGGACTAGCCTTAACAATGAGCAGTTCTTC.

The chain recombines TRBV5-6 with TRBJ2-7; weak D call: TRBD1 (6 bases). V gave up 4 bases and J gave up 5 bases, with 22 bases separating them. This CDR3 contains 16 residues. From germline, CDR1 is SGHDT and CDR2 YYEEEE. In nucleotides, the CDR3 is TGTGCCAGCAGCACAGGACGTACAGGGTATCGGGACGAGCAGTACTTC. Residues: CASSTGRTGYRDEQYF.

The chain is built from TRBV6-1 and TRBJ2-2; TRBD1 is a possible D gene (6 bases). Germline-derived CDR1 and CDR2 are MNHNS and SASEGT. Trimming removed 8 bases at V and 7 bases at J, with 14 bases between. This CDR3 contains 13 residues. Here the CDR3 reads CASGNRASGELFF. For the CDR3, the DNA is TGTGCCAGCGGGAACAGGGCCAGCGGGGAGCTGTTTTTT.

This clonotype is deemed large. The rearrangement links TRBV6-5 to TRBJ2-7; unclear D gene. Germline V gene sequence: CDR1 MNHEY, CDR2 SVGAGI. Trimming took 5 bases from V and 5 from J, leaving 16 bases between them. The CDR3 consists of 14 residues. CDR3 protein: CASSRMWPPHEQYF. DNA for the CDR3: TGTGCCAGCAGTCGCATGTGGCCCCCCCACGAGCAGTACTTC.

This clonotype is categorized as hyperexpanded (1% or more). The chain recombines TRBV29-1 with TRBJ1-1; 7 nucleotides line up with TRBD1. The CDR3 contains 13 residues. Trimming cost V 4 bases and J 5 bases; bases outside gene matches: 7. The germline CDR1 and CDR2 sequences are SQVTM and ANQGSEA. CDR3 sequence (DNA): TGCAGCGTTGGGGCAGGGGGTACTACTGAAGCTTTCTTT. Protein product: CSVGAGGTTEAFF.

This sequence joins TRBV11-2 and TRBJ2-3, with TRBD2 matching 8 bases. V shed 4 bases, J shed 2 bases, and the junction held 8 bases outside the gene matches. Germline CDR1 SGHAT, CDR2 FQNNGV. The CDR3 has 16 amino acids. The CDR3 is CASSSHEREPTDTQYF. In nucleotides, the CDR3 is TGTGCCAGCAGCTCACATGAGCGGGAGCCCACAGATACGCAGTATTTT. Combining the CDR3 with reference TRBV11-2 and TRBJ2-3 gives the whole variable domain EAGVAQSPRYKIIEKRQSVAFWCNPISGHATLYWYQQILGQGPKLLIQFQNNGVVDDSQLPKDRFSAERLKGVDSTLKIQPAKLEDSAVYLCASSSHEREPTDTQYFGPGTRLTVL.

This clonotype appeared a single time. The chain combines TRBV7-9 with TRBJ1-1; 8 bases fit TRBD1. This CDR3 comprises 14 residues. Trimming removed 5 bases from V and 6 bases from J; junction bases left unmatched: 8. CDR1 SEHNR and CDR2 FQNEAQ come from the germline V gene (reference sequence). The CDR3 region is CASSLGQGGSEAFF. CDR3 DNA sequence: TGTGCCAGCAGCCTCGGACAGGGAGGGTCTGAAGCTTTCTTT.

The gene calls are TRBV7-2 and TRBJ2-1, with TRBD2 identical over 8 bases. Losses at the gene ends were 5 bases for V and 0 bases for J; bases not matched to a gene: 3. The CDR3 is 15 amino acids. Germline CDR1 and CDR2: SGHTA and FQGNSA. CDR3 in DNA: TGTGCCAGCAGCGCCGGGACTAGCTCCTACAATGAGCAGTTCTTC. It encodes CASSAGTSSYNEQFF. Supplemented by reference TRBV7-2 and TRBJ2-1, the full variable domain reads GAGVSQSPSNKVTEKGKDVELRCDPISGHTALYWYRQSLGQGLEFLIYFQGNSAPDKSGLPSDRFSAERTGGSVSTLTIQRTQQEDSAVYLCASSAGTSSYNEQFFGPGTRLTVL.

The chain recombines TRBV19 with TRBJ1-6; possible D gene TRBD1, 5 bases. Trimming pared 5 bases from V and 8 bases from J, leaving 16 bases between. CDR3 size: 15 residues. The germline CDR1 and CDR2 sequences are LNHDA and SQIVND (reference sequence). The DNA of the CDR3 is TGTGCCAGTAGTCCAAGGACGGCGGGGGATTCACCCCTCCACTTT. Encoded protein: CASSPRTAGDSPLHF.

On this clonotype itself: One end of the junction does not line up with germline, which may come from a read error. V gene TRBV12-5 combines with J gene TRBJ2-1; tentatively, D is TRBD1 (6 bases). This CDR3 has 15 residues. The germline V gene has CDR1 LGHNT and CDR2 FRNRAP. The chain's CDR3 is CTSGLDGQSYNEQFF. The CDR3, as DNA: TGTACTAGTGGTCTGGACGGACAGAGCTACAATGAGCAGTTCTTC.

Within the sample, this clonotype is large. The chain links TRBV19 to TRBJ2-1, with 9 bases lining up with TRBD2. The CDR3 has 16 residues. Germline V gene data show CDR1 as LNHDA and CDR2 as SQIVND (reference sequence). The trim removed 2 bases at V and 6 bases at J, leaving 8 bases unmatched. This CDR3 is CASSIIWAGGFNEQFF. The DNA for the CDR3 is TGTGCCAGTAGTATAATTTGGGCGGGGGGGTTCAATGAGCAGTTCTTC.

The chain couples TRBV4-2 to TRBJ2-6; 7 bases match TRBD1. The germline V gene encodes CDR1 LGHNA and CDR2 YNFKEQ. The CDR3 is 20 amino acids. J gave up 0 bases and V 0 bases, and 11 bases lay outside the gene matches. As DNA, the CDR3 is TGTGCCAGCAGCCAAGAAAGGGGGCTGGGCGGCTTCTCTGGGGCCAACGTCCTGACTTTC. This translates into CASSQERGLGGFSGANVLTF.

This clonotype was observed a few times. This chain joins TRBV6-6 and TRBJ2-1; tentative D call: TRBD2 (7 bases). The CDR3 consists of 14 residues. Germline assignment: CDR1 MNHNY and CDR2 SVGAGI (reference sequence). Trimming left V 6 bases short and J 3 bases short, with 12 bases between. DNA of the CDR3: TGTGCCAGCAGGGGGGAGGGGGGCTACAATGAGCAGTTCTTC. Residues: CASRGEGGYNEQFF.

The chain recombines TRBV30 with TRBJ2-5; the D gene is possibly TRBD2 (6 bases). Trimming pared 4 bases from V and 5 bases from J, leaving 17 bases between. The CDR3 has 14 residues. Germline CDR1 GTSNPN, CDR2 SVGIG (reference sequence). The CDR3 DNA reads TGTGCCTGGATTCGTTTCGTAGGAGGGGAGACCCAGTACTTC. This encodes CAWIRFVGGETQYF.

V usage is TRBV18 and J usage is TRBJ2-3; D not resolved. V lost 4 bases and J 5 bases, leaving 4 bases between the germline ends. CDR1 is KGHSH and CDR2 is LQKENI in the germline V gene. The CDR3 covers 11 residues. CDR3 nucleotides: TGTGCCAGCTCACAGGGAGATACGCAGTATTTT. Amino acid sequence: CASSQGDTQYF.

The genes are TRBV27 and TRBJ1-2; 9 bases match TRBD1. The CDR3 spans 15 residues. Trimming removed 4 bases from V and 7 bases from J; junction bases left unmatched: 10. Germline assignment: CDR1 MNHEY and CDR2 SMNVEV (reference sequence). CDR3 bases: TGTGCCAGCAGTTCCCAGGGACAGGGTGGCTCTGGCTACACCTTC. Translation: CASSSQGQGGSGYTF.

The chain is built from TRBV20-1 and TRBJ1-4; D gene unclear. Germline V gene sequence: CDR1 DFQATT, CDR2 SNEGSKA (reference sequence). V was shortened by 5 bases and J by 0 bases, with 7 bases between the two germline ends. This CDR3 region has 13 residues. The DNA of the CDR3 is TGCAGTGCTCCCGTTGCAACTAATGAAAAACTGTTTTTT. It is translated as CSAPVATNEKLFF.

CDR3 amino acids: CASSTQGASEAFF. The DNA for the CDR3 is TGTGCCAGCAGCACCCAGGGGGCGAGCGAAGCTTTCTTT. The chain joins TRBV7-2 to TRBJ1-1; 8 nucleotides match TRBD1. The length of the CDR3 is 13 residues. Germline V CDR1 and CDR2: SGHTA, FQGNSA. V was clipped by 5 bases and J by 8 bases; unmatched bases: 7.

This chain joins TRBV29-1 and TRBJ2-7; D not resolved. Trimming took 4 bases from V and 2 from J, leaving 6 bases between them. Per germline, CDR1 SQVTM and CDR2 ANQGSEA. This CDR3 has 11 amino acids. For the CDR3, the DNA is TGCAGCGTTGGACCGACCTACGAGCAGTACTTC. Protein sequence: CSVGPTYEQYF.

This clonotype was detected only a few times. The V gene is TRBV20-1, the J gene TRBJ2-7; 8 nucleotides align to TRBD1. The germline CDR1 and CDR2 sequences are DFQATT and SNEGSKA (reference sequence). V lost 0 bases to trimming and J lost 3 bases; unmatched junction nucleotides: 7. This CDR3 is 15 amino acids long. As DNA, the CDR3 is TGCAGTGCTAGAGATTACAGGGGGACTGGCTACGAGCAGTACTTC. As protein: CSARDYRGTGYEQYF.

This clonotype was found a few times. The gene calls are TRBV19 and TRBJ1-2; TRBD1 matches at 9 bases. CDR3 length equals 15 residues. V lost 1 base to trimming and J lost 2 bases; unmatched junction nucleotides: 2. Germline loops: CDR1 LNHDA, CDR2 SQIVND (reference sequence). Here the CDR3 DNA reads TGTGCCAGTAGTATAGGGGGACAGGGCAACTATGGCTACACCTTC. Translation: CASSIGGQGNYGYTF.

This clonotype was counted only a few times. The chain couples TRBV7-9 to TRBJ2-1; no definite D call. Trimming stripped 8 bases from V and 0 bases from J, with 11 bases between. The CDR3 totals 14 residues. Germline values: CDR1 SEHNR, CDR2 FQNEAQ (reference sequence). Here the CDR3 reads CASPRESSYNEQFF. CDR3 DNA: TGTGCCAGCCCTAGAGAGAGCTCCTACAATGAGCAGTTCTTC.

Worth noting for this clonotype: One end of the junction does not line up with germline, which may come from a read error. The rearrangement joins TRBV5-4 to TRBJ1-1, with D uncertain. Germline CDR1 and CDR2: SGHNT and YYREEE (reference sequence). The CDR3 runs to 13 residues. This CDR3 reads CASTLGVNTEAFF. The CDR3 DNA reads TGTGCCAGCACCTTGGGAGTGAACACTGAAGCTTTCTTT. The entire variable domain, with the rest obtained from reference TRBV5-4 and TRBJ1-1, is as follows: ETGVTQSPTHLIKTRGQQVTLRCSSQSGHNTVSWYQQALGQGPQFIFQYYREEENGRGNFPPRFSGLQFPNYSSELNVNALELDDSALYLCASTLGVNTEAFFGQGTRLTVV.

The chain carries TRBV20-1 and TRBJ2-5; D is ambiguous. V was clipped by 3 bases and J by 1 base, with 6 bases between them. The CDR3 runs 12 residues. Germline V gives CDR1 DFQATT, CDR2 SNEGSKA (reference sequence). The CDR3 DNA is TGCAGTGCTAGTCCACTCCAAGAGACCCAGTACTTC. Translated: CSASPLQETQYF.

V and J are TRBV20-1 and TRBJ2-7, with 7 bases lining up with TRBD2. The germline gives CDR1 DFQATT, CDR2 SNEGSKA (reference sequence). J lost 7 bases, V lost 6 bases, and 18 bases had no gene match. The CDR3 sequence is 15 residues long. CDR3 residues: CSARPPRGGDGEQYF. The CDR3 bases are TGCAGTGCGCGCCCCCCCCGTGGGGGGGACGGGGAGCAGTACTTC.

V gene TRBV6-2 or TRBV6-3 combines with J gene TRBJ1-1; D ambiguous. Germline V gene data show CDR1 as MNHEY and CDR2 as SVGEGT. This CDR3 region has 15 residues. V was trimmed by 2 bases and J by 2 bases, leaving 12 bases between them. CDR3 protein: CASSYTGSINTEAFF. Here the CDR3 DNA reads TGTGCCAGCAGTTACACGGGGAGCATTAACACTGAAGCTTTCTTT.

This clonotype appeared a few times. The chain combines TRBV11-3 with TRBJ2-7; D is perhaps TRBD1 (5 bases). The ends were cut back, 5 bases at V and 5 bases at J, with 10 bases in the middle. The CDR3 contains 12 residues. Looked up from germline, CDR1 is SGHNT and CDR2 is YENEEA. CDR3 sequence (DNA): TGTGCCAGCAGCGGAAGGGGCGACGAGCAGTACTTC. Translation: CASSGRGDEQYF.

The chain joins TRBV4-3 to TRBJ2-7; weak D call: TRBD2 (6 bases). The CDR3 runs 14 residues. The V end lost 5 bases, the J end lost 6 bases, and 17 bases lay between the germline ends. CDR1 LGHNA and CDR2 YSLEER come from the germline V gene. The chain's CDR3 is CASSIDPGVAEQYF. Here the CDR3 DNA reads TGCGCCAGCAGCATCGACCCGGGAGTCGCCGAGCAGTACTTC.

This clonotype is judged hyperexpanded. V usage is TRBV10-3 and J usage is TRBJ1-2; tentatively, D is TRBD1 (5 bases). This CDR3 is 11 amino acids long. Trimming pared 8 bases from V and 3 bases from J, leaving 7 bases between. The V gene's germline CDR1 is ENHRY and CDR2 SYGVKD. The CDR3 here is CAIGRDYGYTF. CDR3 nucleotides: TGTGCCATCGGCAGGGACTATGGCTACACCTTC.

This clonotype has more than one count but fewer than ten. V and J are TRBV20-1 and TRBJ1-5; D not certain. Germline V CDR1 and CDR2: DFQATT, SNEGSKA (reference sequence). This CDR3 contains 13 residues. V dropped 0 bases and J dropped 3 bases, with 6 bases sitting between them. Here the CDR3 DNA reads TGCAGTGCTAGAGATCCGAACAATCAGCCCCAGCATTTT. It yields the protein CSARDPNNQPQHF.